Sequencing of this T cell receptor (beta chain) was carried out in a study of T-cell reconstitution after alpha-beta-depleted transplantation in children. Unique molecular identifiers were incorporated during preparation of the TCRbeta library. In TCRdb, the PCR reads were re-called with MiXCR into one record per CDR3 protein. The sample yields roughly 500,000 distinct CDR3 sequences, under 12% seen once. This clonotype was recorded many times. The length of the CDR3 is 14 residues. With 8 bases removed from V and 0 bases from J, the gap between germline ends came to 12 bases. Germline CDR1 reads MNHEY; CDR2 reads SVGEGT.

This TCR came from a child under 10 years old with inherited bone marrow failure, due to receive a stem cell transplant. Sequences were derived from PBMCs, sampled before TCRalphabeta/CD19-depleted stem cell transplant. J is TRBJ2-3 and V is TRBV6-2 or TRBV6-3, with unresolved D. CDR3 coding DNA: TGTGCCAGCTCCGGAACGTCTAGCACAGATACGCAGTATTTT. It encodes CASSGTSSTDTQYF.